The T cell receptor beta chain described here comes from a study of identifying expanded T cells in peripheral blood. This CDR3 is 16 amino acids long. Deletions cut 0 bases from V and 1 base from J, with 14 bases between. CDR1 GTSNPN and CDR2 SVGIG come from the germline V gene (reference sequence). Repertoires were generated with immunoSEQ multiplex PCR, while TCRdb's copy carries only in-frame clones and drops some. The sample records approximately 120,000 clones, approximately 90% being singletons. No infections or other immune events were documented during collection. Sequencing input: blood. The chain links TRBV30 to TRBJ2-3; TRBD2 might be the D (5 bases). This TCR was recovered from a person between 18 and 75 years old in good health. The CDR3 nucleotides are TGTGCCTGGAGTGTAGGGCGGGCTGGAGGCACAGATACGCAGTATTTT. Its translation is CAWSVGRAGGTDTQYF.